This T cell receptor (beta chain) was identified during a study of immune evolution from preneoplasia to lung adenocarcinoma. Study-wide results and caveats: Highest clonality occurred in KRAS-mutant, not EGFR-mutant or double wild-type, nodules.

V was trimmed by 6 bases and J by 3 bases, leaving 11 bases between them. This CDR3 spans 14 amino acids. Germline values: CDR1 MDHEN, CDR2 SYDVKM. Clones were read by immunoSEQ multiplex PCR, and TCRdb kept only the in-frame ones, dropping some. The sample carries about 4,500 clones, about nine tenths recorded once. As concerns this clone: Its target is unknown.

This receptor was obtained from a person in their fifties with lung adenocarcinoma. The chain uses TRBV28 and TRBJ1-4, with D possibly matching TRBD1 (5 bases). The sequencing sample was made of FFPE invasive lung adenocarcinoma tissue. In nucleotides, the CDR3 is TGTGCCAGCAGGATCCAGGGCGCTAATGAAAAACTGTTTTTT. Its translation: CASRIQGANEKLFF. The full variable domain, its missing parts supplied by reference TRBV28 and TRBJ1-4, is DVKVTQSSRYLVKRTGEKVFLECVQDMDHENMFWYRQDPGLGLRLIYFSYDVKMKEKGDIPEGYSVSREKKERFSLILESASTNQTSMYLCASRIQGANEKLFFGSGTQLSVL.